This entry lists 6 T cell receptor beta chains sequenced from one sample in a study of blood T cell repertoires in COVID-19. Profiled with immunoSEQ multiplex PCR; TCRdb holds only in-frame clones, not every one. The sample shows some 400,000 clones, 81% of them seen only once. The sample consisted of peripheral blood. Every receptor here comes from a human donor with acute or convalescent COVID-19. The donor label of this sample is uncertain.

CDR3 sequence reads: CAWGRDRARPEAFF. CDR3 DNA: TGTGCCTGGGGTCGGGACAGGGCTAGGCCTGAAGCTTTCTTT. The J gene is TRBJ1-1, the V gene TRBV30; 9 nucleotides match TRBD1. CDR3 length equals 14 residues. From germline, CDR1 is GTSNPN and CDR2 SVGIG (reference sequence). The J segment lost 6 bases and the V segment lost 5 bases, leaving 10 bases of the junction unmatched.

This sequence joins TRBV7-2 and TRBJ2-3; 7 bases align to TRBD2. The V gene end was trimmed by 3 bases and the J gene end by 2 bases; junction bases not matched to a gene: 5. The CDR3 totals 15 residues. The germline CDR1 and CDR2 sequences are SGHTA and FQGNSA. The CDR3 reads CASSFLREPTDTQYF. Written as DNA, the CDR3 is TGTGCCAGCAGCTTCCTGCGGGAGCCCACAGATACGCAGTATTTT. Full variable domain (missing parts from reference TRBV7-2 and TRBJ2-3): GAGVSQSPSNKVTEKGKDVELRCDPISGHTALYWYRQSLGQGLEFLIYFQGNSAPDKSGLPSDRFSAERTGGSVSTLTIQRTQQEDSAVYLCASSFLREPTDTQYFGPGTRLTVL.

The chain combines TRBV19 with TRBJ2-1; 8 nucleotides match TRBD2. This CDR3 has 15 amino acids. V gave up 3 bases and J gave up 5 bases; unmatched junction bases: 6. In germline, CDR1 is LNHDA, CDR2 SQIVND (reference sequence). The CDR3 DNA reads TGTGCCAGTAGTATCGGCGGGGGGTTCAACAATGAGCAGTTCTTC. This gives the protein CASSIGGGFNNEQFF.

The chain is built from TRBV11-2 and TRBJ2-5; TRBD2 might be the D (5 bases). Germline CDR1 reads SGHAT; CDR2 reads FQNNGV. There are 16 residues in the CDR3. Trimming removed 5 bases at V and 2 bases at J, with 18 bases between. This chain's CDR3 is CASSPSGGSRQETQYF. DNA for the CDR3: TGTGCCAGCAGCCCGAGCGGTGGGTCTCGGCAAGAGACCCAGTACTTC.

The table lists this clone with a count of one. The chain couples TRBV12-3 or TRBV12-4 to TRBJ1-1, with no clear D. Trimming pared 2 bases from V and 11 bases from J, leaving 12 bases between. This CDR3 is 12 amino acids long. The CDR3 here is CASSLYGFGAFF. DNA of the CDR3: TGTGCCAGCAGTTTATACGGGTTTGGTGCTTTCTTT.

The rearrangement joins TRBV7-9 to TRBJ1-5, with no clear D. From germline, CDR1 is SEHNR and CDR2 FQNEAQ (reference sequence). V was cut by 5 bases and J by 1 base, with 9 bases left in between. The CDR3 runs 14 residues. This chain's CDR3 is CASSRSGSNQPQHF. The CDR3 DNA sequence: TGTGCCAGCAGCCGATCCGGGAGCAATCAGCCCCAGCATTTT.